This T cell receptor (beta chain) derives from a study of tumor-infiltrating lymphocytes in primary liver carcinoma (dated by TCRdb to about 2017). Turning to the overall study: Hepatocellular carcinoma (four) or combined HCC and intrahepatic cholangiocarcinoma (one) was present in the five patients, who were three men and two women aged 30 to 69 years. The tumors of the five patients were staged as T1-T3 N0M0, with maximum diameters ranging from 4.2 to 10 cm. Samples yielded roughly 3.5 to 7.5 million productive TCRbeta reads; read depth did not differ significantly between tissue types. TCRbeta repertoire sequencing, expression microarrays and whole-exome sequencing were combined in the study across five regions of each liver tumor, with adjacent normal tissue and blood also included. A total of 35 or so specimens from 5 patients, comprising some 25 tumor regions, 5 adjacent noncancerous liver tissues and 5 peripheral blood samples, were covered by TCRbeta repertoire sequencing. To link TCRbeta repertoire diversity with the local molecular phenotype, the roughly 26 tumor region samples were profiled using Agilent mRNA microarrays. High reproducibility was observed for the technical replicate repertoires, with mean shared-clone rates approximately 0.92 and correlation coefficients above 0.95.

TCRbeta-specific cDNA was reverse-transcribed from 500 to 550 ng total RNA using a constant-region primer and ProtoScript II reverse transcriptase. Three nested multiplex PCR rounds, following a slightly modified ARM-PCR procedure, were used to build the TCRbeta libraries. Each of the first two PCR rounds ran for roughly 9 cycles using multiplex TRBV1-TRBV30 forward primers together with a Cbeta reverse primer. Sample barcodes and Illumina adapters were attached in a final 25-cycle PCR using Deep VentR polymerase. Amplicons of 200-500 bp were gel-purified with a QIAquick gel extraction kit before sequencing. The TCRbeta amplicons were sequenced with 250-bp paired-end reads on an Illumina HiSeq 2500. The paper's data handling went like this. Quality trimming of reads was performed with Trimmomatic v0.33, and paired reads were merged with FLASH v1.2.11 so that full CDR3 sequences could be recovered. V, D and J germline segments were assigned to the rearranged TCRbeta sequences by MiGEC v1.2.1b. Clonotype statistics, along with Shannon-Wiener diversity indices, were calculated using VDJtools v1.0.0. Except for diversity analysis, only the 250 most abundant clonotypes of each sample were used in subsequent analyses to reduce sampling bias. TCRdb itself trimmed the public reads at Q25 with fastp, ran MiXCR and retained productive beta chains. CDR3 protein sequences are deduplicated, and each keeps its most common genes and DNA. The V and J calls were determined by TCRdb, not by the authors. The sample includes about 190,000 distinct CDR3 sequences, with just under 85% observed a single time. Clones ranked in the top ten supply roughly 18% of the sample.

Trimming at the junction amounts to 6 bases on V and 5 bases on J, and the germline ends lie 16 bases apart. Spanning cysteine to phenylalanine, the CDR3 consists of 15 amino acids. Only CDR3 DNA remains: 45 bases, in frame from the first base. From the germline V gene, CDR1 is MNHNS and CDR2 is SASEGT. The study at large found these results: Consistent with antigen-driven expansion, pairs of tumor regions showed higher repertoire overlap (mean about 36%) than either tumor-adjacent pairs (about 17%) or tumor-blood pairs (around 15%). Comparison of CD4+ and CD8+ T cell repertoires was precluded by the use of bulk unsorted samples. Only the TCR beta chain was sequenced, so true repertoire diversity is likely underestimated because unpaired alpha chains were not captured. Compared with blood, tumors had a significantly larger share of the repertoire taken up by the top 250 clones (p = 0.039). Just about 8-25% of top clones turned up in all five regions of a tumor, which suggests spatial heterogeneity among tumor-infiltrating T cells. With just five patients in the study, the authors point out that the findings should be validated in a larger study.

Without any cell sorting, total RNA and DNA were co-extracted from roughly 21-30 mg of bulk tissue using the AllPrep DNA/RNA mini kit. Roughly 5 patients with histopathologically diagnosed primary liver carcinoma underwent surgical resection in China between November 2015 and 2016. Patients had chronic HBV infection and were treatment-naive at sampling. Five spatially separated regions were sampled per tumor: superior, inferior, left-lateral and right-lateral poles, plus the tumor centre. According to histology, viable tumor cells made up more than 80% of every tumor sample. Fresh tumor and adjacent tissue pieces were bisected; one half was stored in RNAlater at -80°C, the other sent for histology. A word on this clonotype: Its antigen is not yet known. No much larger clone exists at a distance of one base, and base qualities are not known.

This TCR came from a man aged 35-49 years with primary liver carcinoma and hepatitis B virus infection. Sequencing used tumor tissue from primary liver carcinoma. The sequence links TRBV6-1 to TRBJ2-2; 5 matching bases give a weak D call of TRBD2. CDR3 loop: CASRSVGAGTGELFF. Here is the DNA: TGTGCCAGCAGATCCGTGGGCGCGGGTACCGGGGAGCTGTTTTTT.